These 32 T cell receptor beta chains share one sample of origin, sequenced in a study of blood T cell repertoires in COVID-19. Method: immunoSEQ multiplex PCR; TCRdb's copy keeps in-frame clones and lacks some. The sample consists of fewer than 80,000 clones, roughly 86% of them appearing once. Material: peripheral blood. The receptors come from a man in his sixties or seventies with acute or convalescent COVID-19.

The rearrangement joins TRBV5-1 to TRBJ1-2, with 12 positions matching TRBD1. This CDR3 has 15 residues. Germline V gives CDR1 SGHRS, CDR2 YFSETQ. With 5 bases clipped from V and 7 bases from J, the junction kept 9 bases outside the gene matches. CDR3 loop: CASRNRDRGRSGYTF. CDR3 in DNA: TGCGCCAGCAGGAACCGGGACAGGGGGCGGAGTGGCTACACCTTC.

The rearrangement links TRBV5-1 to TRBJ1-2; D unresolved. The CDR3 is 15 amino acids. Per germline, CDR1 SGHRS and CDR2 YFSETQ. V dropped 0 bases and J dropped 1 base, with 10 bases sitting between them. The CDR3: CASSLGPGFNYGYTF. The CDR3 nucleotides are TGCGCCAGCAGCTTGGGGCCGGGGTTTAACTATGGCTACACCTTC.

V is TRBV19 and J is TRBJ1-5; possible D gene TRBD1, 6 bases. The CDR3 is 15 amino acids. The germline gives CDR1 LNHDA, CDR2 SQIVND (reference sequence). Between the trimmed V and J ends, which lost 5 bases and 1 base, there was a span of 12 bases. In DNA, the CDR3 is TGTGCCAGTAGTGCCCGGACAGCCAGCAATCAGCCCCAGCATTTT. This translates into CASSARTASNQPQHF. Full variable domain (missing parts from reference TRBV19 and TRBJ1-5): DGGITQSPKYLFRKEGQNVTLSCEQNLNHDAMYWYRQDPGQGLRLIYYSQIVNDFQKGDIAEGYSVSREKKESFPLTVTSAQKNPTAFYLCASSARTASNQPQHFGDGTRLSIL.

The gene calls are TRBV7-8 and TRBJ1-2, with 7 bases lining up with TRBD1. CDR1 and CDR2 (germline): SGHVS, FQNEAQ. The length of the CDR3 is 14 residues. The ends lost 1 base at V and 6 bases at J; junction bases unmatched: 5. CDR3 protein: CASSLVRGSNGYTF. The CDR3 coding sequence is TGTGCCAGCAGCTTAGTCAGGGGGTCGAATGGCTACACCTTC.

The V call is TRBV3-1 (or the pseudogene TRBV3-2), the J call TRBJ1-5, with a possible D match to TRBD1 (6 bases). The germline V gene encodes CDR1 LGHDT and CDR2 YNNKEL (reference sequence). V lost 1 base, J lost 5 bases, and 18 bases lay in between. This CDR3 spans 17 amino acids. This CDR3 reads CASSQGEGTPVDQPQHF. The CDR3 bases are TGTGCCAGCAGCCAAGGGGAAGGGACACCCGTCGATCAGCCCCAGCATTTT.

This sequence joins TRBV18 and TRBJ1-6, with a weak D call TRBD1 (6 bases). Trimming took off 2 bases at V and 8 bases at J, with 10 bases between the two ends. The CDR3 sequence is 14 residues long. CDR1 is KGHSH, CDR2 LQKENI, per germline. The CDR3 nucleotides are TGTGCCAGCTCACCAGGTTACAGGGATTCACCCCTCCACTTT. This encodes CASSPGYRDSPLHF. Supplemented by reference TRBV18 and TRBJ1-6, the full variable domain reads NAGVMQNPRHLVRRRGQEARLRCSPMKGHSHVYWYRQLPEEGLKFMVYLQKENIIDESGMPKERFSAEFPKEGPSILRIQQVVRGDSAAYFCASSPGYRDSPLHFGNGTRLTVT.

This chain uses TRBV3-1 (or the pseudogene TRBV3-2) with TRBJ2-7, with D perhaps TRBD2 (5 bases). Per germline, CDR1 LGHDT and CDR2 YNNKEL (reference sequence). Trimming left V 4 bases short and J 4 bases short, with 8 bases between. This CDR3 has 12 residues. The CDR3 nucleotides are TGTGCCAGCAGCCGCGGGTTGTACGAGCAGTACTTC. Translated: CASSRGLYEQYF.

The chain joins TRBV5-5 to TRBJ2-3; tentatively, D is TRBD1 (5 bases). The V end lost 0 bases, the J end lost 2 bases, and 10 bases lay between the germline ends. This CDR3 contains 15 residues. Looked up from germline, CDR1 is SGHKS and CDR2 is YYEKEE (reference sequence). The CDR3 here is CASSLVAGNTDTQYF. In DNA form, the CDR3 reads TGTGCCAGCAGCTTGGTGGCAGGGAACACAGATACGCAGTATTTT.

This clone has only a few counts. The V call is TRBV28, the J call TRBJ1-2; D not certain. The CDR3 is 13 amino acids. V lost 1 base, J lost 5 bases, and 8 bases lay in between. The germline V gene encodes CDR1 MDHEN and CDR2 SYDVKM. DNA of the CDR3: TGTGCCAGCAGTTTATCGGAGCATTATGGCTACACCTTC. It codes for CASSLSEHYGYTF.

CDR3 loop: CASRSQRSGNTIYF. The CDR3, as DNA: TGCGCCAGCAGGAGTCAGAGGTCTGGAAACACCATATATTTT. The chain joins TRBV5-1 to TRBJ1-3; D gene ambiguous. The V and J ends lost 5 bases and 1 base respectively, with 10 bases between them. The germline gives CDR1 SGHRS, CDR2 YFSETQ. The CDR3 spans 14 residues.

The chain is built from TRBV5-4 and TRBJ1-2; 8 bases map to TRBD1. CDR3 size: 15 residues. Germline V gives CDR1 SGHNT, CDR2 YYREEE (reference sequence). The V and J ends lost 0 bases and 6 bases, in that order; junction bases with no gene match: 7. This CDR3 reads CASSLATSGQDGYTF. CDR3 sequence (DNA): TGTGCCAGCAGCTTGGCCACCTCGGGACAGGATGGCTACACCTTC.

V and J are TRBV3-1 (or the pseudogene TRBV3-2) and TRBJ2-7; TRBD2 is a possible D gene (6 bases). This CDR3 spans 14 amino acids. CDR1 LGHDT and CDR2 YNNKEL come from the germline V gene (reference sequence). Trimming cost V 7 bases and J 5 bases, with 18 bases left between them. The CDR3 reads CASTDHGAGNEQYF. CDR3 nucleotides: TGTGCCAGCACCGATCATGGGGCGGGGAACGAGCAGTACTTC.

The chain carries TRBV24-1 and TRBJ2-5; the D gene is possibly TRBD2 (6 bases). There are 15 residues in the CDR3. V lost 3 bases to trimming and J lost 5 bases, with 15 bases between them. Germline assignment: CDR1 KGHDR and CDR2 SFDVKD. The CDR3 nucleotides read TGTGCCACCAGTGATCCCCAGGGACTTGGGGAGACCCAGTACTTC. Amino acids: CATSDPQGLGETQYF.

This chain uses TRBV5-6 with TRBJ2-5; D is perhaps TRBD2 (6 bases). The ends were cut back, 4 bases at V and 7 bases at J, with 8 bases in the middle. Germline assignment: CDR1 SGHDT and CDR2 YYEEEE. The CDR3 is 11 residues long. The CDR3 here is CASSHGGTQYF. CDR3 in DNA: TGTGCCAGCAGCCACGGGGGGACCCAGTACTTC.

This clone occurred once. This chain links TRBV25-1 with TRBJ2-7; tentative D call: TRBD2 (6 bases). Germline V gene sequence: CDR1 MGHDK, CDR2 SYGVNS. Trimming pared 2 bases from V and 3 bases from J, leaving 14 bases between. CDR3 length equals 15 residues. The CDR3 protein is CASSEPRGVDYEQYF. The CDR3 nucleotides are TGTGCCAGCAGTGAACCTCGCGGGGTGGACTACGAGCAGTACTTC.

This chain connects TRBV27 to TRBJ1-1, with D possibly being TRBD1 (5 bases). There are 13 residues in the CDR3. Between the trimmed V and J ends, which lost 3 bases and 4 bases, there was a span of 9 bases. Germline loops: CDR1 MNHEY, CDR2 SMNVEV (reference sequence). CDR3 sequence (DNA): TGTGCCAGCAGTTTGTTCGGGGGCACTGAAGCTTTCTTT. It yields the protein CASSLFGGTEAFF.

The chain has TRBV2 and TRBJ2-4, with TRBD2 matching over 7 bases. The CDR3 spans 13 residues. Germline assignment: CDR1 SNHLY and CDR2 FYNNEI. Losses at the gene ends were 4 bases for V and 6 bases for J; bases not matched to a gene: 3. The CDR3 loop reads CASSGGLPNIQYF. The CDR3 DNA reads TGTGCCAGCAGTGGGGGACTACCAAACATTCAGTACTTC.

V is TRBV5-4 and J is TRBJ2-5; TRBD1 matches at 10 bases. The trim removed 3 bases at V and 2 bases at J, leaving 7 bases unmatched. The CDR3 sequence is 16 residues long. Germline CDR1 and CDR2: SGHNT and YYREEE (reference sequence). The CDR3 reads CASSSPQGQGQETQYF. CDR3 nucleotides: TGTGCCAGCAGCTCCCCGCAGGGACAGGGGCAAGAGACCCAGTACTTC.

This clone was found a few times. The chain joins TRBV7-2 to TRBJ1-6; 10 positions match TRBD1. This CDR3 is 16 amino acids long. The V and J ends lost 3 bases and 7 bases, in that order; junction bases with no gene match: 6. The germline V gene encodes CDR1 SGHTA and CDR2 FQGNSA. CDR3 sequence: CASSFGTGEGNSPLHF. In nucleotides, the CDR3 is TGTGCCAGCAGCTTTGGGACAGGGGAAGGAAATTCACCCCTCCACTTT.

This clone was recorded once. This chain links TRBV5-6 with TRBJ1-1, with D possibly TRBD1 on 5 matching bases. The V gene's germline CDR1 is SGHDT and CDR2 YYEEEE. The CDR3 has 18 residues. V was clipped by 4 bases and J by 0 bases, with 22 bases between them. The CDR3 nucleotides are TGTGCCAGCAGCCCGAGGCGGGACCGGCTAAAAATGAACACTGAAGCTTTCTTT. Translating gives CASSPRRDRLKMNTEAFF. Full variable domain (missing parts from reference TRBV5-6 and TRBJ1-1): DAGVTQSPTHLIKTRGQQVTLRCSPKSGHDTVSWYQQALGQGPQFIFQYYEEEERQRGNFPDRFSGHQFPNYSSELNVNALLLGDSALYLCASSPRRDRLKMNTEAFFGQGTRLTVV.

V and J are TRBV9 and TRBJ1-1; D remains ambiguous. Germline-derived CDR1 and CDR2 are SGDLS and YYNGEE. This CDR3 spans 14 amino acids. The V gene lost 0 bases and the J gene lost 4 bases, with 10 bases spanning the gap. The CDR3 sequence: CASSVVVGGTEAFF. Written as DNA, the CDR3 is TGTGCCAGCAGCGTAGTAGTGGGAGGCACTGAAGCTTTCTTT. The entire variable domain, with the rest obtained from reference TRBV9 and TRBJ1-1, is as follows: DSGVTQTPKHLITATGQRVTLRCSPRSGDLSVYWYQQSLDQGLQFLIQYYNGEERAKGNILERFSAQQFPDLHSELNLSSLELGDSALYFCASSVVVGGTEAFFGQGTRLTVV.

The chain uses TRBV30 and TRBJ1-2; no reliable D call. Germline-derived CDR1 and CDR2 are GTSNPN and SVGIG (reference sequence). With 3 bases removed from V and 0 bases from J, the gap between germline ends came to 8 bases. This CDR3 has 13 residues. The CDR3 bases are TGTGCCTGGAGGAACAGTCCTAACTATGGCTACACCTTC. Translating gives CAWRNSPNYGYTF. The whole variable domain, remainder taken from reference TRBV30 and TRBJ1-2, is SQTIHQWPATLVQPVGSPLSLECTVEGTSNPNLYWYRQAAGRGLQLLFYSVGIGQISSEVPQNLSASRPQDRQFILSSKKLLLSDSGFYLCAWRNSPNYGYTFGSGTRLTVV.

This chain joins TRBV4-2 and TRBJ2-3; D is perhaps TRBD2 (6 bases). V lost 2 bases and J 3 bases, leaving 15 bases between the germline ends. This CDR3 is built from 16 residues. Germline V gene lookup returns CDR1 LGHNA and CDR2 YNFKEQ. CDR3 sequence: CASSQTWLAGTDTQYF. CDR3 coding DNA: TGTGCCAGCAGCCAAACTTGGCTTGCGGGGACAGATACGCAGTATTTT.

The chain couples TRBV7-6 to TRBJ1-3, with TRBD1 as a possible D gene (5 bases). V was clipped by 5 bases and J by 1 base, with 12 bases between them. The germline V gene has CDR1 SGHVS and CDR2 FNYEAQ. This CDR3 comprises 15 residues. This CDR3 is CASSDIGGSGNTIYF. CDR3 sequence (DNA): TGTGCCAGCAGCGACATCGGGGGTTCTGGAAACACCATATATTTT.

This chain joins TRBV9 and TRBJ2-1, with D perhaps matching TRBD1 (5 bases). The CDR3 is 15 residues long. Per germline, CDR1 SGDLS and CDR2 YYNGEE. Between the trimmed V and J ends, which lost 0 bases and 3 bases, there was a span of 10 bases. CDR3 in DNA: TGTGCCAGCAGCGTAGAGGGCAGGGACTACAATGAGCAGTTCTTC. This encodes CASSVEGRDYNEQFF.

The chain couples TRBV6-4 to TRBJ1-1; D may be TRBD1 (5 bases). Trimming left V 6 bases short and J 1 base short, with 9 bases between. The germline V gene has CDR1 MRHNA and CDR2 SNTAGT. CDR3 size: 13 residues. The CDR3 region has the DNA TGTGCCAGCAGCAAGGGGTCGAACACTGAAGCTTTCTTT. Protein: CASSKGSNTEAFF.

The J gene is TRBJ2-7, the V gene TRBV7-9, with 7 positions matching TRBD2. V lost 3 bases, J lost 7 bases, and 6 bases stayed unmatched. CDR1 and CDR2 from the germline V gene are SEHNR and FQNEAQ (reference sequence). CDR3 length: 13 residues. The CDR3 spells CASSFQGGWEQYF. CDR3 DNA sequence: TGTGCCAGCAGCTTCCAGGGAGGGTGGGAGCAGTACTTC.

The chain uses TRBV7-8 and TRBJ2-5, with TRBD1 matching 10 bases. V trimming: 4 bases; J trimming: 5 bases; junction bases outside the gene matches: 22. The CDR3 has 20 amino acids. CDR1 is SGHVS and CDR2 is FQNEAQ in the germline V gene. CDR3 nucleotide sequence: TGTGCCAGCAGCTCGACCGGGACAGGGGTAATAGTCGGTGTTAAGGAGACCCAGTACTTC. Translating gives CASSSTGTGVIVGVKETQYF. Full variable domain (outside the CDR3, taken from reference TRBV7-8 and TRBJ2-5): GAGVSQSPRYKVAKRGQDVALRCDPISGHVSLFWYQQALGQGPEFLTYFQNEAQLDKSGLPSDRFFAERPEGSVSTLKIQRTQQEDSAVYLCASSSTGTGVIVGVKETQYFGPGTRLLVL.

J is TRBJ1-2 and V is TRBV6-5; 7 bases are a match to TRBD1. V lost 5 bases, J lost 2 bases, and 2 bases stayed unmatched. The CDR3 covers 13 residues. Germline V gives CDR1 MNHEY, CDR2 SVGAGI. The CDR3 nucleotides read TGTGCCAGCAGTCGACAGGGAAACTATGGCTACACCTTC. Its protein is CASSRQGNYGYTF.

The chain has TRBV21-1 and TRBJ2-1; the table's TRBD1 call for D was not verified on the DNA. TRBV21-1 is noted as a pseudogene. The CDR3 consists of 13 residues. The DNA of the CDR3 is TGTGCCTCAACCGGGACAGGGCGCAATGAGCAGTTCTTC. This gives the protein CASTGTGRNEQFF.

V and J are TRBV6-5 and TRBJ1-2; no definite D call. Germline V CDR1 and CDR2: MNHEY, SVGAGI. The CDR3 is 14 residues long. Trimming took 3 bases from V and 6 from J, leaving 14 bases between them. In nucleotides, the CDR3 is TGTGCCAGCAGTTATACTGCAGGCAGCAATGGCTACACCTTC. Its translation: CASSYTAGSNGYTF.

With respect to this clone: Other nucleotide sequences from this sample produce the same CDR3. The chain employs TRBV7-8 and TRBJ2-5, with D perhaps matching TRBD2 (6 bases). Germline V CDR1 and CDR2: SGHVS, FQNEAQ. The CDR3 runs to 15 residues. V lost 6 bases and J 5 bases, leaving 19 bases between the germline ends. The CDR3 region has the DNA TGTGCCAGCAGACAAATTTTCGGCGGGGCTGAGACCCAGTACTTC. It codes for CASRQIFGGAETQYF.